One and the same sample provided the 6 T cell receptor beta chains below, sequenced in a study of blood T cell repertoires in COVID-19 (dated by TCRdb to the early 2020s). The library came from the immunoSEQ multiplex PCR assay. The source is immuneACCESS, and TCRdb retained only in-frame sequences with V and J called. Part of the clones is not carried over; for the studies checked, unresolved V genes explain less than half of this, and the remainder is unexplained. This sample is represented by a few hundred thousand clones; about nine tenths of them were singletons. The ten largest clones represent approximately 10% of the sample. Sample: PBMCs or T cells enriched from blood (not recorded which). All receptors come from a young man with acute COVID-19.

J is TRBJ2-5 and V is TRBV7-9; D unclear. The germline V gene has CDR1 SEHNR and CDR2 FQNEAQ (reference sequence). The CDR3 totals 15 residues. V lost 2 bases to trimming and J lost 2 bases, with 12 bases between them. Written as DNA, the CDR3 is TGTGCCAGCAGCTTAATTCCAGGTCCACAAGAGACCCAGTACTTC. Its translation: CASSLIPGPQETQYF.

CDR3 sequence reads: CASSLASGRALKETQYF. In DNA form, the CDR3 reads TGCGCCAGCAGCTTGGCTAGCGGGAGGGCCCTCAAAGAGACCCAGTACTTC. The chain joins TRBV5-1 to TRBJ2-5; 12 nucleotides line up with TRBD2. J lost 3 bases, V lost 0 bases, and 6 bases had no gene match. This CDR3 is 17 amino acids long. CDR1 is SGHRS and CDR2 is YFSETQ in the germline V gene.

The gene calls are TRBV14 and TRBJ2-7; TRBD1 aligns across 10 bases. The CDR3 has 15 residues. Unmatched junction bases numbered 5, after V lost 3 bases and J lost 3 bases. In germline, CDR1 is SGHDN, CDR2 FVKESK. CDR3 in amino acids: CASSQGTGAFYEQYF. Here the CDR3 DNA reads TGTGCCAGCAGCCAGGGGACAGGGGCCTTCTACGAGCAGTACTTC. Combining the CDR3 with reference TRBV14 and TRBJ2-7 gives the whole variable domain EAGVTQFPSHSVIEKGQTVTLRCDPISGHDNLYWYRRVMGKEIKFLLHFVKESKQDESGMPNNRFLAERTGGTYSTLKVQPAELEDSGVYFCASSQGTGAFYEQYFGPGTRLTVT.

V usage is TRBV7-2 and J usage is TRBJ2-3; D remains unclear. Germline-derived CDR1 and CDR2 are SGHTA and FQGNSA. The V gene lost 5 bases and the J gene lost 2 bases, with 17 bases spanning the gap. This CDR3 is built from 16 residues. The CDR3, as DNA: TGTGCCAGCAGCCCGCCGACTCCAACCTACACAGATACGCAGTATTTT. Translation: CASSPPTPTYTDTQYF.

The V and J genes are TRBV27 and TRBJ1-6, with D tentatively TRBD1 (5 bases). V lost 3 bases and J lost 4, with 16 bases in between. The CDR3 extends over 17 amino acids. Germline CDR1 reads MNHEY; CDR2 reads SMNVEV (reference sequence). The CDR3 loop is CASSFSPLGTYNSPLHF. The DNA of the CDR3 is TGTGCCAGCAGTTTCTCCCCCCTCGGGACTTATAATTCACCCCTCCACTTT.

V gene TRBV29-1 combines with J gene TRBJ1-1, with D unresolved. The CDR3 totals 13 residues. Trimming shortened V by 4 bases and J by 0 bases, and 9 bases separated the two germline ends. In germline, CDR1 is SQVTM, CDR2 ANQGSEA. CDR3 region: CSVVQTMNTEAFF. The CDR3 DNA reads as TGCAGCGTTGTTCAGACTATGAACACTGAAGCTTTCTTT.